The next 30 T cell receptor beta chains were all read from a single sample in a study of CD8+ T cells in alopecia areata. Treatment indicated: oral pan-JAK inhibitor, 5-10 mg twice daily. Extracted from the samples, RNA was reverse transcribed into cDNA to serve as the sequencing template. Only in-frame clones appear in the TCRdb table, and some are missing; sequencing was by immunoSEQ multiplex PCR. The sample carries roughly 200,000 clones, roughly three fifths recorded once. Source: CD4+ T cells sorted from blood, taken at week 4, from a patient treated with tofacitinib. Receptors originate from a human donor with alopecia areata.

This clone has only a few counts. The chain combines TRBV5-4 with TRBJ2-4, with 9 bases lining up with TRBD1. Germline CDR1 and CDR2: SGHNT and YYREEE (reference sequence). Trimming at V came to 4 bases and at J to 8 bases, leaving 7 bases not matched to a gene. The CDR3 is 14 amino acids. CDR3 residues: CASSPDRGRYIQYF. The CDR3 DNA reads TGTGCCAGCAGCCCGGACAGGGGACGGTACATTCAGTACTTC.

In its sample, this clone was seen a few times. The CDR3, as DNA: TGCAGCGCCGGGGGACAGGGAGAGACCCAGTACTTC. This encodes CSAGGQGETQYF. V and J are TRBV29-1 and TRBJ2-5, with 9 nucleotides matching TRBD1. Germline CDR1 SQVTM, CDR2 ANQGSEA. The junction had 4 bases not matched to a gene; V was cut back by 7 bases and J by 4 bases. CDR3 size: 12 residues.

The J gene is TRBJ1-2, the V gene TRBV2, with no clear D. There are 13 residues in the CDR3. Germline CDR1 SNHLY, CDR2 FYNNEI. The V and J ends lost 10 bases and 6 bases respectively, with 18 bases between them. The CDR3 here is CATAQFAVHGYTF. The CDR3, as DNA: TGTGCCACCGCCCAGTTCGCAGTGCATGGCTACACCTTC.

This clone was detected a few times. V usage is TRBV10-3 and J usage is TRBJ2-2, with 7 bases matching TRBD1. V shed 8 bases, J shed 1 base, and the junction held 4 bases outside the gene matches. Germline CDR1 is ENHRY and CDR2 is SYGVKD. CDR3 length: 14 residues. The chain's CDR3 is CAIRGQLNTGELFF. CDR3 coding DNA: TGTGCCATCCGGGGACAGCTGAACACCGGGGAGCTGTTTTTT.

This clone has a handful of counts. The V gene is TRBV25-1, the J gene TRBJ2-7; D gene ambiguous. Trimming removed 2 bases at V and 5 bases at J, with 4 bases between. The CDR3 sequence is 11 residues long. The germline CDR1 and CDR2 sequences are MGHDK and SYGVNS. CDR3 in DNA: TGTGCCAGCAGTGAAAGAAACGAGCAGTACTTC. This gives the protein CASSERNEQYF.

The V call is TRBV19, the J call TRBJ2-5, with D possibly being TRBD1 (6 bases). Deletions cut 5 bases from V and 4 bases from J, with 17 bases between. The CDR3 has 15 residues. Germline CDR1 LNHDA, CDR2 SQIVND (reference sequence). The CDR3 DNA sequence: TGTGCCAGTAGTCTTCTCACAGGGCGGACAGAGACCCAGTACTTC. Translating it yields CASSLLTGRTETQYF.

This clone was seen a handful of times. The chain uses TRBV30 and TRBJ2-3; no reliable D call. V lost 5 bases and J lost 2, with 14 bases in between. Germline CDR1 reads GTSNPN; CDR2 reads SVGIG (reference sequence). The CDR3 consists of 14 residues. This CDR3 is CAWDRGRHTDTQYF. As DNA, the CDR3 is TGTGCCTGGGACCGAGGACGGCACACAGATACGCAGTATTTT.

The V gene is TRBV7-2, the J gene TRBJ2-7; D perhaps matches TRBD2 (5 bases). The CDR3 is 14 residues long. Germline assignment: CDR1 SGHTA and CDR2 FQGNSA. V gave up 5 bases and J gave up 5 bases, with 16 bases separating them. In DNA form, the CDR3 reads TGTGCCAGCAGCCCCCTAGCTTCATCGGACGAGCAGTACTTC. The encoded protein is CASSPLASSDEQYF.

The chain couples TRBV30 to TRBJ2-1; D call uncertain. The CDR3 runs to 12 residues. The V and J ends lost 0 bases and 2 bases respectively, with 2 bases between them. Germline V lookup: CDR1 GTSNPN, CDR2 SVGIG (reference sequence). CDR3 nucleotides: TGTGCCTGGAGTGTAACCTACAATGAGCAGTTCTTC. Its protein is CAWSVTYNEQFF.

As DNA, the CDR3 is TGTGCCAGCAGGTATAGCGGGGGTCTCGACGAGCAGTACTTC. It encodes CASRYSGGLDEQYF. The J gene is TRBJ2-7, the V gene TRBV2; 9 nucleotides align to TRBD2. The CDR3 consists of 14 residues. J lost 5 bases, V lost 6 bases, and 8 bases had no gene match. The V gene's germline CDR1 is SNHLY and CDR2 FYNNEI.

This clone was observed a handful of times. The V gene is TRBV10-3, the J gene TRBJ2-2; no definite D call. This CDR3 is built from 12 residues. The V end lost 3 bases, the J end lost 4 bases, and 3 bases lay between the germline ends. Germline CDR1 ENHRY, CDR2 SYGVKD. The CDR3, as DNA: TGTGCCATCAGTGACGGCACCGGGGAGCTGTTTTTT. Translating gives CAISDGTGELFF.

This clone has more than one count but fewer than ten. The CDR3 DNA reads TGCGCCAGCAGCCAACGGATCAGCAACCCTGGGGCCAACGTCCTGACTTTC. It yields the protein CASSQRISNPGANVLTF. This chain joins TRBV4-1 and TRBJ2-6; D gene uncertain. There are 17 residues in the CDR3. V was cut by 2 bases and J by 2 bases, with 13 bases left in between. The germline gives CDR1 MGHRA, CDR2 YSYEKL.

The V and J genes are TRBV30 and TRBJ1-1; D is unresolved. This CDR3 comprises 12 residues. Germline V gives CDR1 GTSNPN, CDR2 SVGIG (reference sequence). Trimming took 3 bases from V and 5 from J, leaving 10 bases between them. This CDR3 is CAWREGFTEAFF. The DNA for the CDR3 is TGTGCCTGGAGGGAGGGATTTACTGAAGCTTTCTTT. Variable domain in full (rest from reference TRBV30 and TRBJ1-1): SQTIHQWPATLVQPVGSPLSLECTVEGTSNPNLYWYRQAAGRGLQLLFYSVGIGQISSEVPQNLSASRPQDRQFILSSKKLLLSDSGFYLCAWREGFTEAFFGQGTRLTVV.

The J gene is TRBJ2-6, the V gene TRBV27; D may be TRBD2 (6 bases). The CDR3 sequence is 14 residues long. Germline values: CDR1 MNHEY, CDR2 SMNVEV (reference sequence). The V end was cut by 6 bases, the J end by 0 bases, with 6 bases between. The CDR3 is CASSGSSGANVLTF. CDR3 nucleotide sequence: TGTGCCAGCAGCGGGAGCTCTGGGGCCAACGTCCTGACTTTC.

The J gene is TRBJ2-3, the V gene TRBV7-9; TRBD2 agrees at 13 bases. CDR1 is SEHNR, CDR2 FQNEAQ, per germline (reference sequence). V lost 5 bases to trimming and J lost 5 bases; unmatched junction nucleotides: 4. The CDR3 length is 15 residues. Here the CDR3 DNA reads TGTGCCAGCAGCCTCCGGACTAGCGGGGGAGATACGCAGTATTTT. Its protein product is CASSLRTSGGDTQYF.

This clone was recorded only once. The chain recombines TRBV29-1 with TRBJ2-5; D might be TRBD2 (5 bases). V was trimmed by 5 bases and J by 4 bases, leaving 14 bases between them. The germline V gene encodes CDR1 SQVTM and CDR2 ANQGSEA. The CDR3 runs to 13 residues. The CDR3: CSVSSDAGETQYF. CDR3 DNA: TGCAGCGTTAGCTCGGACGCGGGAGAGACCCAGTACTTC.

This clone has only one observation. One junction end does not reproduce the germline sequence, and a read error may be involved. The chain has TRBV30 and TRBJ2-2; D tentatively reads TRBD1 or TRBD2 (6 bases each). From germline, CDR1 is GTSNPN and CDR2 SVGIG (reference sequence). The CDR3 has 14 residues. The CDR3 DNA reads as TGTGCCGGGGATAGACAGGCCCAATCCGGGGGGCTGTTTTTT. Its translation is CAGDRQAQSGGLFF.

This clone was seen only once. The chain recombines TRBV6-6 with TRBJ1-6; a possible D gene is TRBD1 (6 bases). Trimming removed 6 bases at V and 8 bases at J, with 14 bases between. Germline V lookup: CDR1 MNHNY, CDR2 SVGAGI (reference sequence). This CDR3 comprises 14 residues. The CDR3 DNA reads as TGTGCCAGCAGCTTACTTGCAGGGGATTCACCCCTCCACTTT. This encodes CASSLLAGDSPLHF.

With respect to this clone: The sample holds other DNA sequences that translate to the same CDR3. This sequence joins TRBV10-3 and TRBJ2-5; D is undetermined. The CDR3 is made up of 12 amino acids. V lost 3 bases and J lost 4, with 6 bases in between. Germline CDR1 and CDR2: ENHRY and SYGVKD. In nucleotides, the CDR3 is TGTGCCATCAGTGAAAGCCCAGAGACCCAGTACTTC. Translating it yields CAISESPETQYF.

The CDR3 bases are TGTGCCTGGAGTGTAGGGGGCAACAATCAGCCCCAGCATTTT. It specifies CAWSVGGNNQPQHF. The rearrangement uses TRBV30 and TRBJ1-5, with 7 bases fitting TRBD1. J was trimmed by 3 bases and V by 0 bases; bases with no gene match: 2. Germline loops: CDR1 GTSNPN, CDR2 SVGIG (reference sequence). The CDR3 is 14 amino acids.

The chain uses TRBV30 and TRBJ2-5; the D is unclear. The V gene's germline CDR1 is GTSNPN and CDR2 SVGIG (reference sequence). The CDR3 has 12 amino acids. Trimming stripped 1 base from V and 4 bases from J, with 7 bases between. Written as DNA, the CDR3 is TGTGCCTGGAGTGCGGGTGGAGAGACCCAGTACTTC. This gives the protein CAWSAGGETQYF.

The chain uses TRBV4-3 and TRBJ2-3; D is undetermined. Germline CDR1 is LGHNA and CDR2 is YSLEER. With 0 bases removed from V and 2 bases from J, the gap between germline ends came to 12 bases. This CDR3 is 16 amino acids long. CDR3 sequence (DNA): TGCGCCAGCAGCCAAGATGTGACTGGATCCACAGATACGCAGTATTTT. This translates into CASSQDVTGSTDTQYF.

The chain uses TRBV29-1 and TRBJ2-7; D is perhaps TRBD1 or TRBD2 (7 bases each). The germline V gene has CDR1 SQVTM and CDR2 ANQGSEA. The CDR3 is 17 amino acids. V was clipped by 6 bases and J by 2 bases, with 26 bases between them. CDR3 loop: CSVRGGPGRLNPYEQYF. The CDR3 nucleotides are TGCAGCGTCAGGGGGGGCCCAGGGAGGCTAAATCCCTACGAGCAGTACTTC.

The V call is TRBV5-1, the J call TRBJ2-4, with TRBD2 identical over 7 bases. This CDR3 region has 14 residues. The J segment lost 9 bases and the V segment lost 0 bases, leaving 6 bases of the junction unmatched. The germline gives CDR1 SGHRS, CDR2 YFSETQ. The CDR3 bases are TGCGCCAGCAGCTTGGAAGCGGGGAGGGGCATTCAGTACTTC. Its protein product is CASSLEAGRGIQYF.

V is TRBV29-1 and J is TRBJ2-7; 8 bases match TRBD1. The CDR3 spans 14 residues. Germline CDR1 is SQVTM and CDR2 is ANQGSEA. The J segment lost 6 bases and the V segment lost 3 bases, leaving 10 bases of the junction unmatched. CDR3 protein: CSVEDRAQSREQYF. In nucleotides, the CDR3 is TGCAGCGTTGAGGACAGGGCTCAAAGTCGCGAGCAGTACTTC.

This clone has only one observation. The chain recombines TRBV30 with TRBJ2-2, with TRBD1 matching over 10 bases. The CDR3 is made up of 15 amino acids. V lost 1 base, J lost 6 bases, and 5 bases stayed unmatched. The germline V gene has CDR1 GTSNPN and CDR2 SVGIG (reference sequence). The CDR3 DNA sequence: TGTGCCTGGAGTGATGGGACAGGGGATCCCGGGGAGCTGTTTTTT. Its translation: CAWSDGTGDPGELFF. Using reference TRBV30 and TRBJ2-2 for the parts outside the CDR3, the full variable domain is SQTIHQWPATLVQPVGSPLSLECTVEGTSNPNLYWYRQAAGRGLQLLFYSVGIGQISSEVPQNLSASRPQDRQFILSSKKLLLSDSGFYLCAWSDGTGDPGELFFGEGSRLTVL.

This chain uses TRBV6-1 with TRBJ1-2, with D possibly TRBD1 on 6 matching bases. The CDR3 is 15 amino acids. V lost 8 bases to trimming and J lost 2 bases, with 18 bases between them. Germline CDR1 and CDR2: MNHNS and SASEGT. The CDR3 DNA reads as TGTGCCAGCTCCAGGACAGTTGCGAACAACTATGGCTACACCTTC. It specifies CASSRTVANNYGYTF.

In this sample, this clone turned up once. The J gene is TRBJ1-2, the V gene TRBV6-5; possible D gene TRBD1, 5 bases. Germline V CDR1 and CDR2: MNHEY, SVGAGI. CDR3 length: 15 amino acids. V was pared by 0 bases and J by 4 bases, with 12 bases between. DNA of the CDR3: TGTGCCAGCAGTTACTCGAGGGGCACACCCTATGGCTACACCTTC. It specifies CASSYSRGTPYGYTF.

The genes are TRBV6-5 and TRBJ2-5; D remains unclear. V was trimmed by 4 bases and J by 2 bases, leaving 8 bases between them. In germline, CDR1 is MNHEY, CDR2 SVGAGI. The CDR3 loop spans 13 amino acids. CDR3: CASSWRSQETQYF. As DNA, the CDR3 is TGTGCCAGCAGTTGGCGATCTCAAGAGACCCAGTACTTC.

This clone was counted only a few times. V usage is TRBV30 and J usage is TRBJ1-2; no clear D gene. Trimming shortened V by 4 bases and J by 1 base, and 7 bases separated the two germline ends. From germline, CDR1 is GTSNPN and CDR2 SVGIG (reference sequence). This CDR3 has 12 residues. CDR3 nucleotide sequence: TGTGCCTGGACTACTGTTAACTATGGCTACACCTTC. This gives the protein CAWTTVNYGYTF.